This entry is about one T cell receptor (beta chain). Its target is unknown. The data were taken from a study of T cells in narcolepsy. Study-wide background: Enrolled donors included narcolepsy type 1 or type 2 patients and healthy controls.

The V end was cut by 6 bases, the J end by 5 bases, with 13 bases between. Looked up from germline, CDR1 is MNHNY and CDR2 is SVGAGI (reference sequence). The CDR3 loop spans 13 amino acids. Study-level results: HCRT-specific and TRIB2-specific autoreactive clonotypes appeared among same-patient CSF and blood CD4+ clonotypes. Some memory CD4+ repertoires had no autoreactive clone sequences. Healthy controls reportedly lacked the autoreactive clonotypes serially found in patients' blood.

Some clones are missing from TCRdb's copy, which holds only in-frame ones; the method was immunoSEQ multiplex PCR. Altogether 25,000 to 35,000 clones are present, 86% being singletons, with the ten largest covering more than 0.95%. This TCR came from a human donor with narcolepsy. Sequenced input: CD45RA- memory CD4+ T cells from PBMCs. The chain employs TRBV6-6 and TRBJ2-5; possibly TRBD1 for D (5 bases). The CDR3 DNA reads TGTGCCAGCAGGGGGCCTCAAGGGGAGACCCAGTACTTC. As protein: CASRGPQGETQYF.